What follows are 32 T cell receptor beta chains derived from one specimen sequenced in a study of cytomegalovirus exposure and HLA in healthy donors. The study ran its PCR with 60 Vbeta and 13 Jbeta primers. The assay was immunoSEQ multiplex PCR, and TCRdb's table has in-frame clones only and misses some. The sample has some 60,000 clones, over 75% seen once. The sequencing sample was made of PBMCs. These receptor sequences come from a female donor in good health and CMV-seronegative.

This sequence joins TRBV5-1 and TRBJ2-6; tentatively, D is TRBD2 (7 bases). This CDR3 spans 16 amino acids. Deletions cut 4 bases from V and 4 bases from J, with 15 bases between. In germline, CDR1 is SGHRS, CDR2 YFSETQ. The CDR3 spells CASSMGGLSGANVLTF. In nucleotides, the CDR3 is TGCGCCAGCAGCATGGGGGGGCTCTCCGGGGCCAACGTCCTGACTTTC.

The chain recombines TRBV5-1 with TRBJ2-5; D may be TRBD2 (7 bases). Trimming took 0 bases from V and 4 from J, leaving 19 bases between them. Germline loops: CDR1 SGHRS, CDR2 YFSETQ. The CDR3 extends over 17 amino acids. The DNA of the CDR3 is TGCGCCAGCAGCTTGGCCATTGGGGGGGGGCCTGTAGAGACCCAGTACTTC. Its protein product is CASSLAIGGGPVETQYF. The full variable domain, its missing parts supplied by reference TRBV5-1 and TRBJ2-5, is KAGVTQTPRYLIKTRGQQVTLSCSPISGHRSVSWYQQTPGQGLQFLFEYFSETQRNKGNFPGRFSGRQFSNSRSEMNVSTLELGDSALYLCASSLAIGGGPVETQYFGPGTRLLVL.

This clone was counted a single time. The genes are TRBV7-8 and TRBJ1-5; 7 bases line up with TRBD1. Unmatched junction bases numbered 11, after V lost 10 bases and J lost 2 bases. From germline, CDR1 is SGHVS and CDR2 FQNEAQ. This CDR3 comprises 15 residues. In DNA form, the CDR3 reads TGTGCCACCTCTGACAGGGATCGTGGCAATCAGCCCCAGCATTTT. It encodes CATSDRDRGNQPQHF.

This chain uses TRBV19 with TRBJ1-2; TRBD1 agrees at 7 bases. CDR3 size: 15 residues. The germline V gene has CDR1 LNHDA and CDR2 SQIVND (reference sequence). Trimming took 3 bases from V and 0 from J; bases not matched to a gene: 4. The CDR3 loop is CASSIATGPNYGYTF. DNA of the CDR3: TGTGCCAGTAGTATCGCGACAGGGCCTAACTATGGCTACACCTTC.

V gene TRBV6-1 combines with J gene TRBJ1-4; D gene unclear. The ends were cut back, 10 bases at V and 5 bases at J, with 14 bases in the middle. This CDR3 region has 13 residues. Germline values: CDR1 MNHNS, CDR2 SASEGT. CDR3 bases: TGTGCCACTCAAGCGGGGAACAATGAAAAACTGTTTTTT. This translates into CATQAGNNEKLFF.

A single count supports this clone. The V gene is TRBV5-1, the J gene TRBJ1-3, with D possibly being TRBD1 (6 bases). V was pared by 0 bases and J by 0 bases, with 10 bases between. This CDR3 region has 16 residues. Germline CDR1 is SGHRS and CDR2 is YFSETQ. In DNA, the CDR3 is TGCGCCAGCAGCTTGGGGGACACCGGCTCTGGAAACACCATATATTTT. Amino acid sequence: CASSLGDTGSGNTIYF.

The chain joins TRBV7-2 to TRBJ2-3; D not certain. The CDR3 sequence is 15 residues long. V shed 2 bases and J shed 2 bases, with 11 bases lying between them. Germline V gene lookup returns CDR1 SGHTA and CDR2 FQGNSA. DNA of the CDR3: TGTGCCAGCAGCTTAACGGGTGAGGTCACAGATACGCAGTATTTT. It specifies CASSLTGEVTDTQYF.

The chain recombines TRBV6-5 with TRBJ1-1, with D maybe TRBD1 (6 bases). This CDR3 comprises 14 residues. The germline V gene encodes CDR1 MNHEY and CDR2 SVGAGI. Trimming took off 5 bases at V and 1 base at J, with 11 bases between the two ends. The CDR3 DNA follows: TGTGCCAGCAGTATCCGGGGGGCGAACACTGAAGCTTTCTTT. Translating it yields CASSIRGANTEAFF.

The chain couples TRBV5-1 to TRBJ2-7, with TRBD2 identical over 7 bases. The CDR3 length is 15 residues. V was pared by 4 bases and J by 0 bases, with 7 bases of the junction left unmatched. Germline V gene sequence: CDR1 SGHRS, CDR2 YFSETQ. CDR3 in DNA: TGCGCCAGCAGCCTAGGTCCGGGGGGCTCCTACGAGCAGTACTTC. Its protein is CASSLGPGGSYEQYF.

The chain recombines TRBV4-1 with TRBJ1-1; D is undetermined. The V and J ends lost 4 bases and 0 bases respectively, with 12 bases between them. The CDR3 is 15 amino acids. The germline V gene encodes CDR1 MGHRA and CDR2 YSYEKL. This chain's CDR3 is CASSLSGIMNTEAFF. The CDR3 DNA reads TGCGCCAGCAGCCTTTCGGGGATCATGAACACTGAAGCTTTCTTT.

This rearrangement joins TRBV13 to TRBJ1-4; 9 bases line up with TRBD1. The V segment lost 5 bases and the J segment 8 bases; nucleotides outside the gene matches: 18. The CDR3 has 18 residues. Germline lookup yields CDR1 PRHDT and CDR2 FYEKMQ (reference sequence). CDR3 loop: CASSVPGQGPRAREKLFF. Here the CDR3 DNA reads TGTGCCAGCAGCGTACCGGGACAGGGCCCTCGCGCGCGGGAAAAACTGTTTTTT.

The chain joins TRBV5-1 to TRBJ1-1, with 11 bases that match TRBD1. This CDR3 contains 17 residues. The trim removed 0 bases at V and 9 bases at J, leaving 13 bases unmatched. Germline V gene data show CDR1 as SGHRS and CDR2 as YFSETQ. The CDR3 DNA reads TGCGCCAGCAGCTTGGGGGACCCCCTGCGGACAGGGGGCCAAGCTTTCTTT. Encoded protein: CASSLGDPLRTGGQAFF.

V and J are TRBV6-4 and TRBJ2-2; possible D gene TRBD2, 5 bases. Germline V lookup: CDR1 MRHNA, CDR2 SNTAGT. The V and J ends lost 1 base and 2 bases respectively, with 11 bases between them. The CDR3 has 16 residues. CDR3 loop: CASSDFMRENTGELFF. The CDR3 DNA reads as TGTGCCAGCAGTGACTTTATGAGGGAAAACACCGGGGAGCTGTTTTTT.

The chain has TRBV2 and TRBJ2-1; weak D call: TRBD2 (6 bases). Germline-derived CDR1 and CDR2 are SNHLY and FYNNEI. Trimming cost V 4 bases and J 0 bases, with 10 bases left between them. The CDR3 sequence is 15 residues long. This CDR3 is CASSVGEASYNEQFF. CDR3 DNA: TGTGCCAGCAGTGTAGGGGAGGCCTCCTACAATGAGCAGTTCTTC.

The rearrangement uses TRBV5-1 and TRBJ2-4; 10 positions match TRBD2. This CDR3 is 15 amino acids long. The ends lost 0 bases at V and 6 bases at J; junction bases unmatched: 3. The V gene's germline CDR1 is SGHRS and CDR2 YFSETQ. The CDR3 bases are TGCGCCAGCAGCTTGGCCGCTAGCGGGGGAAACATTCAGTACTTC. It is translated as CASSLAASGGNIQYF.

A single count supports this clone. V and J are TRBV27 and TRBJ1-5; D is undetermined. The V end was cut by 6 bases, the J end by 2 bases, with 14 bases between. The CDR3 length is 15 residues. Germline V gives CDR1 MNHEY, CDR2 SMNVEV (reference sequence). The DNA for the CDR3 is TGTGCCAGCAGCCGTGCACCCGGGGGCAATCAGCCCCAGCATTTT. Encoded protein: CASSRAPGGNQPQHF.

The chain carries TRBV9 and TRBJ1-2, with D uncertain. Germline V gene lookup returns CDR1 SGDLS and CDR2 YYNGEE. Trimming took off 0 bases at V and 4 bases at J, with 13 bases between the two ends. The CDR3 totals 15 residues. CDR3 region: CASSVEPGVGYGYTF. For the CDR3, the DNA is TGTGCCAGCAGCGTAGAGCCCGGGGTTGGCTATGGCTACACCTTC.

The rearrangement uses TRBV19 and TRBJ1-5; TRBD1 agrees at 7 bases. Trimming removed 2 bases from V and 0 bases from J; junction bases left unmatched: 4. CDR3 length: 16 residues. CDR1 and CDR2 from the germline V gene are LNHDA and SQIVND (reference sequence). The CDR3 reads CASSIRDRNSNQPQHF. CDR3 DNA sequence: TGTGCCAGTAGTATACGGGACAGAAATAGCAATCAGCCCCAGCATTTT. Combining the CDR3 with reference TRBV19 and TRBJ1-5 gives the whole variable domain DGGITQSPKYLFRKEGQNVTLSCEQNLNHDAMYWYRQDPGQGLRLIYYSQIVNDFQKGDIAEGYSVSREKKESFPLTVTSAQKNPTAFYLCASSIRDRNSNQPQHFGDGTRLSIL.

The gene calls are TRBV5-1 and TRBJ2-3; perhaps TRBD2 as D (6 bases). Germline V gene data show CDR1 as SGHRS and CDR2 as YFSETQ. V lost 2 bases and J lost 3, with 16 bases in between. This CDR3 is built from 16 residues. As DNA, the CDR3 is TGCGCCAGCAGCTTTGATCCGGGACTGCTGACAGATACGCAGTATTTT. Protein sequence: CASSFDPGLLTDTQYF.

The CDR3 protein is CASSQGTSGVTSTDTQYF. The CDR3 bases are TGTGCCAGCAGCCAGGGGACTAGCGGGGTAACCTCCACAGATACGCAGTATTTT. The chain links TRBV4-2 to TRBJ2-3, with 13 bases fitting TRBD2. This CDR3 contains 18 residues. CDR1 LGHNA and CDR2 YNFKEQ come from the germline V gene. Losses at the gene ends were 3 bases for V and 2 bases for J; bases not matched to a gene: 8.

This clone was picked up one time. V gene TRBV19 combines with J gene TRBJ1-5; D gene uncertain. The length of the CDR3 is 13 residues. Looked up from germline, CDR1 is LNHDA and CDR2 is SQIVND (reference sequence). Trimming pared 7 bases from V and 0 bases from J, leaving 7 bases between. The chain's CDR3 is CASTPYSNQPQHF. CDR3 nucleotides: TGTGCCAGTACTCCTTATAGCAATCAGCCCCAGCATTTT.

The chain is built from TRBV7-2 and TRBJ2-7; tentative D call: TRBD2 (7 bases). This CDR3 has 13 residues. The V and J ends lost 1 base and 5 bases respectively, with 9 bases between them. Germline values: CDR1 SGHTA, CDR2 FQGNSA. The CDR3 sequence: CASSLGGGNEQYF. The CDR3, as DNA: TGTGCCAGCAGCTTAGGCGGGGGCAACGAGCAGTACTTC.

The chain recombines TRBV28 with TRBJ2-3, with TRBD2 matching over 10 bases. The germline gives CDR1 MDHEN, CDR2 SYDVKM. V shed 2 bases, J shed 2 bases, and the junction held 4 bases outside the gene matches. This CDR3 contains 16 residues. The CDR3 here is CASSLRSGRVTDTQYF. DNA for the CDR3: TGTGCCAGCAGTTTAAGAAGCGGGAGGGTCACAGATACGCAGTATTTT.

The chain joins TRBV18 to TRBJ2-1; 14 positions agree with TRBD2. CDR3 length equals 16 residues. Trimming took 0 bases from V and 8 from J; bases not matched to a gene: 3. Looked up from germline, CDR1 is KGHSH and CDR2 is LQKENI. The CDR3 loop is CASSPPGTSGSDEQFF. For the CDR3, the DNA is TGTGCCAGCTCACCACCGGGGACTAGCGGGAGCGATGAGCAGTTCTTC.

The rearrangement links TRBV18 to TRBJ1-1; D is ambiguous. The CDR3 extends over 15 amino acids. Looked up from germline, CDR1 is KGHSH and CDR2 is LQKENI. The ends were cut back, 0 bases at V and 2 bases at J, with 10 bases in the middle. CDR3 bases: TGTGCCAGCTCACCACCAGGAGGCTTCAACACTGAAGCTTTCTTT. This gives the protein CASSPPGGFNTEAFF.

The chain joins TRBV4-2 to TRBJ2-3, with D unresolved. Germline CDR1 is LGHNA and CDR2 is YNFKEQ. The CDR3 spans 13 residues. Between the trimmed V and J ends, which lost 4 bases and 8 bases, there was a span of 13 bases. As DNA, the CDR3 is TGTGCCAGCAGCCTGAGCCGAGCAGGTACGCAGTATTTT. This translates into CASSLSRAGTQYF.

The chain couples TRBV27 to TRBJ2-3; D perhaps matches TRBD2 (5 bases). CDR3 size: 17 residues. CDR1 and CDR2 from the germline V gene are MNHEY and SMNVEV (reference sequence). Deletions cut 8 bases from V and 6 bases from J, with 27 bases between. This CDR3 reads CASAFIHTGLSIDTQYF. CDR3 in DNA: TGTGCCAGCGCGTTCATCCACACCGGACTGTCGATTGATACGCAGTATTTT.

The chain carries TRBV7-9 and TRBJ2-2; maybe TRBD1 (6 bases). There are 15 residues in the CDR3. Germline loops: CDR1 SEHNR, CDR2 FQNEAQ (reference sequence). Trimming shortened V by 7 bases and J by 7 bases, and 19 bases separated the two germline ends. CDR3 residues: CASTIARGLSGELFF. The CDR3 DNA reads TGTGCCAGCACCATCGCCAGGGGCTTGAGCGGGGAGCTGTTTTTT.

The chain recombines TRBV7-8 with TRBJ2-2; no clear D gene. Trimming removed 5 bases from V and 4 bases from J, with 11 bases in between. CDR3 length equals 14 residues. CDR1 SGHVS and CDR2 FQNEAQ come from the germline V gene. This CDR3 reads CASSLTIVTGELFF. CDR3 sequence (DNA): TGTGCCAGCAGCCTTACTATCGTCACCGGGGAGCTGTTTTTT.

J is TRBJ1-3 and V is TRBV6-6; no reliable D call. This CDR3 contains 14 residues. Trimming took 5 bases from V and 2 from J, leaving 10 bases between them. Looked up from germline, CDR1 is MNHNY and CDR2 is SVGAGI (reference sequence). The CDR3 reads CASSRLPTGNTIYF. The DNA for the CDR3 is TGTGCCAGCAGTCGCCTTCCTACTGGAAACACCATATATTTT.

CDR3 sequence (DNA): TGTGCCAGCAGTCCACAGGGAAGAGACGAGCAGTACTTC. Translating it yields CASSPQGRDEQYF. The V and J genes are TRBV6-5 and TRBJ2-7; D is perhaps TRBD1 (6 bases). Germline loops: CDR1 MNHEY, CDR2 SVGAGI. V dropped 5 bases and J dropped 5 bases, with 13 bases sitting between them. This CDR3 contains 13 residues.

The gene calls are TRBV28 and TRBJ2-1; TRBD2 agrees at 14 bases. Germline V CDR1 and CDR2: MDHEN, SYDVKM. CDR3 length: 15 amino acids. J was trimmed by 7 bases and V by 6 bases; bases with no gene match: 5. The CDR3 nucleotides are TGTGCCAGCAGCCTCAGGACTAGCGGGAGGAATGAGCAGTTCTTC. Amino acid sequence: CASSLRTSGRNEQFF.